This TCR beta chain was captured in a study of blood T cell repertoires in COVID-19. Background on the study: T cells, B-cell-depleted T cells, or PBMCs provided the cDNA or gDNA that served as material.

This clone has just one count. Only in-frame clones appear in the TCRdb table, and some are missing; sequencing was by immunoSEQ multiplex PCR. The data contain about 56,000 clones, around 84% of them singletons. This CDR3 has 14 amino acids. The ends were cut back, 1 base at V and 4 bases at J, with 9 bases in the middle. Looked up from germline, CDR1 is SGHVS and CDR2 is FNYEAQ. V and J are TRBV7-6 and TRBJ2-3; no firm D call. Sample: peripheral blood. The source is a woman over 75 with acute or convalescent COVID-19. As DNA, the CDR3 is TGTGCCAGCAGCTTAGTTATGAGCGCAGATACGCAGTATTTT. Amino acid sequence: CASSLVMSADTQYF. Full variable domain (missing parts from reference TRBV7-6 and TRBJ2-3): GAGVSQSPRYKVTKRGQDVALRCDPISGHVSLYWYRQALGQGPEFLTYFNYEAQQDKSGLPNDRFSAERPEGSISTLTIQRTEQRDSAMYRCASSLVMSADTQYFGPGTRLTVL.